These T cell receptor beta chains were read from a single sample in a study of low-dose radiotherapy and immunotherapy resistance in tumors. MiXCR was run by TCRdb on the reads, yielding one entry per CDR3 protein. The table includes tens of thousands of distinct CDR3 sequences, about 30% detected once. The sample was PBMCs, taken before treatment. The receptors were gathered from a male donor with rectosigmoid adenocarcinoma. CDR3s include the opening cysteine and the closing phenylalanine or tryptophan. D genes are given only for firm matches. Only some rows state a clone size, as once, few, many or a class for expanded clones.

J gene	D gene	clone size	V gene	CDR3 DNA	CDR3 protein
TRBJ2-3	TRBD1	few	TRBV7-6	TGTGCCAGCAGCAAGAGACAGGGCAAAAGCACAGATACGCAGTATTTT	CASSKRQGKSTDTQYF
TRBJ2-2	NA	many	TRBV28	TGTGCCAGCAGCCTGACAGGATTTGGAAGACCCGGGGAGCTGTTTTTT	CASSLTGFGRPGELFF
TRBJ1-2	NA	many	TRBV5-1	TGCGCCAGCAGCTTCCAGTCTAACTATGGCTACACCTTC	CASSFQSNYGYTF
TRBJ2-1	NA	many	TRBV5-1	TGCGCCAGCAGCCTACGGGACACCTACAATGAGCAGTTCTTC	CASSLRDTYNEQFF
TRBJ1-5	NA	many	TRBV6-1	TGTGCCAGCAGTGGGAGAGAGGGCAATCAGCCCCAGCATTTT	CASSGREGNQPQHF
TRBJ2-1	TRBD2	NA	TRBV29-1	TGCAGCGCGGGGAGCGGGAGGGCCAATGAGCAGTTCTTC	CSAGSGRANEQFF
TRBJ1-5	TRBD1	few	TRBV6-2/TRBV6-3	TGTGCCAGCAGACACGACGACAGGGGCCAGCCCCAGCATTTT	CASRHDDRGQPQHF
TRBJ2-7	NA	many	TRBV7-9	TGTGCCAGCAGCCGCCAAAGTCGCGAGCAGTACTTC	CASSRQSREQYF
TRBJ1-2	TRBD1	few	TRBV28	TGTGCCAGCAGGCGGGACAGGGGGCGCGGTGGCTACACCTTC	CASRRDRGRGGYTF
TRBJ2-7	TRBD2	few	TRBV4-2	TGTGCCAGCAGCCAAGAAGAAGGCGGGAGCTCCTACGAGCAGTACTTC	CASSQEEGGSSYEQYF
TRBJ2-6	NA	NA	TRBV6-2/TRBV6-3	TGTGCCAGCAGAAGGGACACCGTCTCTGGGGCCAACGTCCTGACTTTC	CASRRDTVSGANVLTF
TRBJ1-1	NA	many	TRBV20-1	TGCAGTGCTAGCCAGAGCAACACTGAAGCTTTCTTT	CSASQSNTEAFF
TRBJ2-1	TRBD2	many	TRBV29-1	TGCAGCGTTGATTTTGGACTAGCGGGAGGGAGTGAGCAGTTCTTC	CSVDFGLAGGSEQFF
TRBJ2-3	TRBD1	many	TRBV6-1	TGTGCCATCAATCCGACAGGGGCAGATACGCAGTATTTT	CAINPTGADTQYF
TRBJ1-2	NA	many	TRBV2	TGTGCCAGCACCGGGACGTCCAACTATGGCTACACCTTC	CASTGTSNYGYTF
TRBJ2-2	TRBD2	many	TRBV20-1	TGCAGTGCTCGGACTAGCGGGCAGACCCGTGGGGAGCTGTTTTTT	CSARTSGQTRGELFF
TRBJ1-4	NA	many	TRBV20-1	TGCAGTGCAGGACAGTCCCGGGGAGCGATTGACGAAAAACTGTTTTTT	CSAGQSRGAIDEKLFF
TRBJ2-2	TRBD2	many	TRBV27	TGTGCCAGCAGTTTAACTAGCGGGGGGGGCACCGGGGAGCTGTTTTTT	CASSLTSGGGTGELFF
TRBJ2-3	NA	many	TRBV20-1	TGCAGTGCTAGAACGGGACGAATCACAGATACGCAGTATTTT	CSARTGRITDTQYF
TRBJ2-2	NA	few	TRBV5-4	TGTGCCAGCAGCTTCGACAGACGGAACACCGGGGAGCTGTTTTTT	CASSFDRRNTGELFF
TRBJ2-3	TRBD2	NA	TRBV12-3/TRBV12-4	TGTGCCAGCAGTTTATATGCGGCGGGAGGGGGAGATACGCAGTATTTT	CASSLYAAGGGDTQYF
TRBJ2-7	TRBD2	many	TRBV9	TGTGCCAGCAGCGAGGGGACTAGCGGAGGGTACGAGCAGTACTTC	CASSEGTSGGYEQYF
TRBJ1-2	NA	NA	TRBV20-1	TGCAGACTGAATACGCAAAGCTATGGCTACACCTTC	CRLNTQSYGYTF
TRBJ2-7	NA	many	TRBV15	TGTGCCACCAGCAACGTGGGGACGGCGGACGAGCAGTACTTC	CATSNVGTADEQYF
TRBJ2-3	TRBD1	NA	TRBV6-6	TGTGCCAGCAGTGAAGCCAGACAGGGGAGATATACGCAGTATTTT	CASSEARQGRYTQYF
TRBJ2-3	NA	many	TRBV7-2	TGTGCCAGCAGCTACCGACCCCGGCAAGATACGCAGTATTTT	CASSYRPRQDTQYF
TRBJ1-2	NA	many	TRBV27	TGTGCCAGCAGTCCAAGGGGTTTGGGCTATGGCTACACCTTC	CASSPRGLGYGYTF
TRBJ2-1	NA	many	TRBV29-1	TGCAGCGTTGAAATCGGGGGAATAGGACAGACACAGTTCTTC	CSVEIGGIGQTQFF
TRBJ2-1	NA	NA	TRBV14	TGTGCCAGCAGCCAAGCACGCCAGGGGATCGATGAGCAGTTCTTC	CASSQARQGIDEQFF
TRBJ2-2	NA	many	TRBV7-2	TGTGCCAGCAGCTTATACCTCACCAGGGAGCTGTTTTTT	CASSLYLTRELFF
TRBJ2-7	NA	NA	TRBV28	TGTGCCAGCCTCAGACCCCCCTACGAGCAGTACTTC	CASLRPPYEQYF
TRBJ2-1	NA	NA	TRBV4-2	TGTGCCAGCAGTGGCGGGTTATCCTACAATGAGCAGTTCTTC	CASSGGLSYNEQFF
TRBJ2-1	TRBD2	many	TRBV4-2	TGTGCCAGCAGCCAATCGAGCGGGGGTGGTAATGAGCAGTTCTTC	CASSQSSGGGNEQFF
TRBJ2-1	TRBD1	NA	TRBV18	TGTGCCAGCTCACCTCTCCCTTTTCGGGACAGGGTTTTCGATGAGCAGTTCTTC	CASSPLPFRDRVFDEQFF
TRBJ2-5	TRBD1	many	TRBV7-2	TGTGCCAGCAGCTCACCGTTGAGACAGGGCTTGTTAGAAGAGACCCAGTACTTC	CASSSPLRQGLLEETQYF
TRBJ2-1	NA	many	TRBV7-2	TGTGCCAGCAGCTTAGAGGGCAACTACAATGAGCAGTTCTTC	CASSLEGNYNEQFF
TRBJ2-7	NA	many	TRBV6-2/TRBV6-3	TGTGCCAGCGCCCGACCGCGGGTCTCCTACGAGCAGTACTTC	CASARPRVSYEQYF
TRBJ1-4	TRBD1	many	TRBV18	TGTGCCAGCCACCGGGACAGGGGTGAAAAACTGTTTTTT	CASHRDRGEKLFF
TRBJ1-1	NA	many	TRBV6-2/TRBV6-3	TGTGCCAGCAGTTATCCAGGGAACACTGAAGCTTTCTTT	CASSYPGNTEAFF
TRBJ1-1	NA	many	TRBV28	TGTGCCACCCAAAGACAGACTTTGAACACTGAAGCTTTCTTT	CATQRQTLNTEAFF
TRBJ2-1	NA	many	TRBV6-1	TGTGCCATCCCGGCAGCGACCTACAATGAGCAGTTCTTC	CAIPAATYNEQFF